The rows below give T cell receptor beta chains drawn from one sample of a study of blood T cell repertoires in COVID-19. Sequencing used immunoSEQ multiplex PCR; TCRdb keeps in-frame clones, though not all of them. Of 95,000 to 150,000 clones detected, 90% appear once; the ten largest clones hold 3.5% to 4%. Sequences were obtained from peripheral blood. These receptors came from a woman aged 55-70 years with COVID-19, enrolled during active disease. CDR3s include the opening cysteine and the closing phenylalanine or tryptophan. The D gene is left open where the match is weak. Clone size is stated in some rows and not others, as once, few, many or a class when expanded.

v_gene,d_gene,abundance,j_gene,CDR3aa,CDR3nt
TRBV7-2,.,.,TRBJ1-1,CASSLVGGRGNTEAFF,TGTGCCAGCAGCTTAGTAGGGGGAAGGGGGAACACTGAAGCTTTCTTT
TRBV18,.,.,TRBJ1-2,CASSPNRLFGYTF,TGTGCCAGCTCACCTAACAGGCTATTCGGCTACACCTTC
TRBV5-4,.,once,TRBJ2-6,CASSIQGSGANVLTF,TGTGCCAGCAGCATACAGGGTTCTGGGGCCAACGTCCTGACTTTC
TRBV15,.,.,TRBJ1-1,CATSRITASGNTEAFF,TGTGCCACCAGCAGAATTACCGCATCAGGGAACACTGAAGCTTTCTTT
TRBV6-5,.,.,TRBJ1-1,CASSSPGVGAFF,TGTGCCAGCAGTTCTCCGGGGGTGGGAGCTTTCTTT
TRBV9,TRBD1,.,TRBJ1-5,CASSPGTGALNQPQHF,TGTGCCAGCAGCCCCGGGACAGGGGCACTCAATCAGCCCCAGCATTTT
TRBV18,.,.,TRBJ2-7,CASSPGMHRVPYEQYF,TGTGCCAGCTCACCAGGGATGCACAGGGTTCCCTACGAGCAGTACTTC
TRBV6-5,TRBD1,.,TRBJ2-7,CASSRDRNEQYF,TGTGCCAGCAGCCGGGACAGGAACGAGCAGTACTTC
TRBV10-3,TRBD1,.,TRBJ1-6,CAISGGQGDNSPLHF,TGTGCCATCAGTGGAGGACAGGGAGATAATTCACCCCTCCACTTT
TRBV15,.,.,TRBJ2-7,CATSREAGASFHEQYF,TGTGCCACCAGCAGAGAAGCAGGGGCCTCCTTCCACGAGCAGTACTTC
TRBV5-6,.,.,TRBJ2-6,CASSMVWGTGPSGANVLTF,TGTGCCAGCAGCATGGTCTGGGGCACAGGACCTTCTGGGGCCAACGTCCTGACTTTC
TRBV19,.,.,TRBJ1-4,CASRPGLANEKLFF,TGTGCCAGTAGACCCGGGTTGGCTAATGAAAAACTGTTTTTT
TRBV7-3,TRBD1,.,TRBJ2-7,CASSLTSGQGPYEQYF,TGTGCCAGCAGCTTAACGTCGGGACAGGGGCCCTACGAGCAGTACTTC
TRBV29-1,TRBD1,.,TRBJ1-5,CSVEVTGESNQPQHF,TGCAGCGTTGAGGTCACAGGGGAGAGCAATCAGCCCCAGCATTTT
TRBV27,.,.,TRBJ2-2,CATRPLPNTGELFF,TGTGCCACCAGGCCACTACCGAACACCGGGGAGCTGTTTTTT
TRBV7-2,.,.,TRBJ2-5,CASSRGFSETQYF,TGTGCCAGCAGCCGGGGGTTCAGTGAGACCCAGTACTTC
TRBV10-3,TRBD2,.,TRBJ2-5,CAISVAGGQETQYF,TGTGCCATCAGTGTGGCGGGGGGCCAAGAGACCCAGTACTTC
TRBV5-5,.,.,TRBJ2-6,CASSSDSGTGANVLTF,TGTGCCAGCAGCTCCGATTCAGGGACTGGGGCCAACGTCCTGACTTTC
TRBV5-1,TRBD1,.,TRBJ2-7,CASSSPGTDYEQYF,TGCGCCAGCAGCAGTCCCGGGACAGACTACGAGCAGTACTTC
TRBV21-1,.,medium-sized,TRBJ2-7,CASSPKGSGSSYEQYF,TGTGCCAGCAGCCCGAAAGGGTCGGGGAGCTCCTACGAGCAGTACTTC
TRBV27,TRBD1,once,TRBJ1-6,CASKTGVAPLHF,TGTGCCAGCAAAACAGGGGTAGCTCCCCTCCACTTT
TRBV27,TRBD1,.,TRBJ1-1,CASSRGLYTEAFF,TGTGCCAGCAGCAGGGGGTTGTACACTGAAGCTTTCTTT
TRBV19,.,.,TRBJ2-7,CASSNQVSSYEQYF,TGTGCCAGTAGTAACCAGGTTAGCTCCTACGAGCAGTACTTC
TRBV6-2/TRBV6-3,TRBD2,.,TRBJ2-7,CASSDGTSGIYEQYF,TGTGCCAGCAGCGATGGGACTAGCGGAATATACGAGCAGTACTTC
TRBV6-2/TRBV6-3,.,.,TRBJ2-6,CASSYPGTGANVLTF,TGTGCCAGCAGTTACCCAGGGACTGGGGCCAACGTCCTGACTTTC